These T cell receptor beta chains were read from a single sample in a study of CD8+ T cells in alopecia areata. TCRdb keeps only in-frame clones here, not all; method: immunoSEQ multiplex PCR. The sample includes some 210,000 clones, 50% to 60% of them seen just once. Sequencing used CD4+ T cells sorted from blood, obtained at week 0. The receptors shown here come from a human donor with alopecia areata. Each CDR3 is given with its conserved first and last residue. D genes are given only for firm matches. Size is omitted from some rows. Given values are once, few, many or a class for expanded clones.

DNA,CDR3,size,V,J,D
TGTGCCAGTCGCGCAGGCGGTTTTCAAGATACGCAGTATTTT,CASRAGGFQDTQYF,once,TRBV6-6,TRBJ2-3,.
TGTGCCAGCAGCGGACAGGCGAACACCGGGGAGCTGTTTTTT,CASSGQANTGELFF,few,TRBV25-1,TRBJ2-2,TRBD1
TGTGCCACCAACCCCGATAGAAAGGCCGGAAACACCATATATTTT,CATNPDRKAGNTIYF,few,TRBV19,TRBJ1-3,.
TGTGCCAGTAGAACGGGGCTTGGCGAGACCCAGTACTTC,CASRTGLGETQYF,.,TRBV19,TRBJ2-5,.
TGCGCCAGCAGCGGGGTCGGAACTTACGAGCAGTACTTC,CASSGVGTYEQYF,.,TRBV10-2,TRBJ2-7,.
TGTGCCAGCAGCTTCCCTGAATCTCTCCAACCCCAGCATTTT,CASSFPESLQPQHF,.,TRBV7-2,TRBJ1-5,.
TGCAGCGTTGGTACCCCGGGTCTTTCCTACGAGCAGTACTTC,CSVGTPGLSYEQYF,few,TRBV29-1,TRBJ2-7,.
TGTGCCAGTAGTGTAACAGTCGGCGGTGAGCAGTTCTTC,CASSVTVGGEQFF,once,TRBV19,TRBJ2-1,.
TGTGCCAGCAGCTTAGGTTTGGGGGCAAGTCAAGAGACCCAGTACTTC,CASSLGLGASQETQYF,.,TRBV7-2,TRBJ2-5,.
TGTGCCTGGAGTGTAAGCTTAGTAGGCTACACCTTC,CAWSVSLVGYTF,few,TRBV30,TRBJ1-2,.
TGTGCCAGCAGCTTGGGGCCGGCCCCTGTGGACGAGCAGTACTTC,CASSLGPAPVDEQYF,.,TRBV5-5,TRBJ2-7,.
TGTGCCTGGAGGGCCCAACATCGGATCTCGACTGAAGCTTTCTTT,CAWRAQHRISTEAFF,.,TRBV30,TRBJ1-1,.
TGTGCCAGCAGCAGGACAGTCACCGGGGAGCTGTTTTTT,CASSRTVTGELFF,.,TRBV13,TRBJ2-2,.
TGTGCCAGCAGCCCCGACGCAGTTTCGTACGAGCAGTACTTC,CASSPDAVSYEQYF,.,TRBV7-9,TRBJ2-7,.
TGTGCCAGCAGCTCCTCGGGGGGTTATCAGCCCCAGCATTTT,CASSSSGGYQPQHF,.,TRBV6-1,TRBJ1-5,.
TGTGCCAGCAGCCGGGGTGACTACGAGCAGTACTTC,CASSRGDYEQYF,.,TRBV7-9,TRBJ2-7,.
TGCGCCAGCAAACAGGAAGAGACCCAGTACTTC,CASKQEETQYF,.,TRBV5-1,TRBJ2-5,.
TGTGCCAGCAGTGGGCCTTCCTACAATGAGCAGTTCTTC,CASSGPSYNEQFF,.,TRBV25-1,TRBJ2-1,.
TGTGCCAGCAGTTCCTCCGGGAGTCACGCTTTCTTT,CASSSSGSHAFF,.,TRBV6-6,TRBJ1-1,.